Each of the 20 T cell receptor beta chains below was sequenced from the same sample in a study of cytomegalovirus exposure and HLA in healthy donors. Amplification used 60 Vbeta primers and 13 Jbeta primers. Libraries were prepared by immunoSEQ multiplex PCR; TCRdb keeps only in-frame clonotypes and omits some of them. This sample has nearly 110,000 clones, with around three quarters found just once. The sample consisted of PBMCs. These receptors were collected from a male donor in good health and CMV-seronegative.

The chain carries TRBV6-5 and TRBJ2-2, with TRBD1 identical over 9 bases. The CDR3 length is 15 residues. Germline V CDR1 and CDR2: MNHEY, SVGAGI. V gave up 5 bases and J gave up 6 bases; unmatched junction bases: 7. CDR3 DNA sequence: TGTGCCAGCAGTGCCGACAGGGGGTATTCCGGGGAGCTGTTTTTT. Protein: CASSADRGYSGELFF.

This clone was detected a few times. Here the CDR3 reads CASSRDRNIQYF. DNA for the CDR3: TGTGCCAGCAGCCGGGATAGAAACATTCAGTACTTC. This chain joins TRBV28 and TRBJ2-4; D is possibly TRBD2 (5 bases). The ends were cut back, 6 bases at V and 6 bases at J, with 9 bases in the middle. Germline V gene lookup returns CDR1 MDHEN and CDR2 SYDVKM. This CDR3 is built from 12 residues.

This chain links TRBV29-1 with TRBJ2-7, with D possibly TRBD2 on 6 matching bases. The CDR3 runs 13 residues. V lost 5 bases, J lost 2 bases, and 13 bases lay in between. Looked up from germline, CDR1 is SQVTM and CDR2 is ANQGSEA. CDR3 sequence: CSVWSSEAYEQYF. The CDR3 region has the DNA TGCAGCGTTTGGTCTAGCGAGGCCTACGAGCAGTACTTC.

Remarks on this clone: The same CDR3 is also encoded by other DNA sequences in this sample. The CDR3 loop reads CASSLGSSGSTDTQYF. The CDR3 region has the DNA TGCGCCAGCAGCTTGGGTTCTAGCGGATCCACAGATACGCAGTATTTT. The J gene is TRBJ2-3, the V gene TRBV5-1, with TRBD2 matching over 7 bases. The CDR3 loop spans 16 amino acids. Trimming took 0 bases from V and 2 from J; bases not matched to a gene: 6. Per the germline V gene, CDR1 is SGHRS and CDR2 is YFSETQ.

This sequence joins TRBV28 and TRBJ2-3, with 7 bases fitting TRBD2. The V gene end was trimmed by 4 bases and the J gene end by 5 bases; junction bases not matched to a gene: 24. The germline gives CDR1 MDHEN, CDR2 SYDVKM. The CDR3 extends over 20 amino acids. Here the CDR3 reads CASSSTPRFAGVRNGDTQYF. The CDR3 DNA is TGTGCCAGCAGTTCAACCCCCAGGTTTGCGGGAGTAAGGAATGGAGATACGCAGTATTTT.

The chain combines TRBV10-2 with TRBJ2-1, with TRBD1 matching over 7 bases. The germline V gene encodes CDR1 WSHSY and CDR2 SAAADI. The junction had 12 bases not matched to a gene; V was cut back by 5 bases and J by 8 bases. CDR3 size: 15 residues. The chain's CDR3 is CASSNRQGWWDEQFF. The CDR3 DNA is TGCGCCAGCAGTAACAGACAGGGATGGTGGGATGAGCAGTTCTTC.

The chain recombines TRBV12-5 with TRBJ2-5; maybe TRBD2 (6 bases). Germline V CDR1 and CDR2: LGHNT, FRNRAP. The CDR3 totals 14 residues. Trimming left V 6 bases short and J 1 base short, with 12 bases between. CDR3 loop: CASGPGGPQETQYF. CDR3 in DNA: TGTGCTAGTGGCCCAGGAGGGCCCCAAGAGACCCAGTACTTC.

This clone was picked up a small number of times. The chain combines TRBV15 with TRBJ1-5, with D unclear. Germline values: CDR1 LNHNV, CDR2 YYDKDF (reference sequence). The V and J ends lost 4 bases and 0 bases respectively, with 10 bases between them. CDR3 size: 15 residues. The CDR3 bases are TGTGCCACCAGCACGGGGAAGTATAGCAATCAGCCCCAGCATTTT. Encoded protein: CATSTGKYSNQPQHF.

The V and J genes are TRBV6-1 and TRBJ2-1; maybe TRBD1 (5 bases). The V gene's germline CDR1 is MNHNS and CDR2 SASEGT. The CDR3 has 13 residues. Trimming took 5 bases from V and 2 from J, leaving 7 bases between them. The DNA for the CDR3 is TGTGCCAGCAGTTTGACAGCCTACAATGAGCAGTTCTTC. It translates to CASSLTAYNEQFF.

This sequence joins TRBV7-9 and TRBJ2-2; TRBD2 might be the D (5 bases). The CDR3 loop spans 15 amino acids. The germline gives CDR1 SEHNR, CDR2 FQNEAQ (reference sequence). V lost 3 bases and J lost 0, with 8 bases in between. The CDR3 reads CASSFGLSNTGELFF. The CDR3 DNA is TGTGCCAGCAGCTTCGGACTCTCGAACACCGGGGAGCTGTTTTTT.

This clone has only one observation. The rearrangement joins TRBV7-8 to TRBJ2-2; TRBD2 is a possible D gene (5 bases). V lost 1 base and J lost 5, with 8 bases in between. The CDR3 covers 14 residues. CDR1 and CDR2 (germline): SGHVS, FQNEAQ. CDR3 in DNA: TGTGCCAGCAGCTTAGACGAGGGAACCGGGGAGCTGTTTTTT. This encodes CASSLDEGTGELFF.

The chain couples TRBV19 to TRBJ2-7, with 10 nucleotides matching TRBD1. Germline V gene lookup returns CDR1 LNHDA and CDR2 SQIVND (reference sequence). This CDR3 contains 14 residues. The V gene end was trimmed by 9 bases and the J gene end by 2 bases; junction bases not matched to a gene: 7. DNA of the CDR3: TGTGCCAGCACACGGACAGGGGGGGCCTACGAGCAGTACTTC. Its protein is CASTRTGGAYEQYF.

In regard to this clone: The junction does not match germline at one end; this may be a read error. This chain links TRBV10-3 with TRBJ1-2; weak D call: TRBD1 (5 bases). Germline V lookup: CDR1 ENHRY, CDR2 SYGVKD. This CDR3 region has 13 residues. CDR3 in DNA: TGTGCCATTCGCCACGAAGGGGACTATGTCTACACCTTC. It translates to CAIRHEGDYVYTF.

Here the CDR3 DNA reads TGCAGCGTTGACCCTAGCGGGGGGACAGATACGCAGTATTTT. Residues: CSVDPSGGTDTQYF. The rearrangement uses TRBV29-1 and TRBJ2-3, with TRBD2 identical over 11 bases. The CDR3 is made up of 14 amino acids. CDR1 is SQVTM and CDR2 is ANQGSEA in the germline V gene. V lost 3 bases and J lost 3; bases outside the gene matches: 2.

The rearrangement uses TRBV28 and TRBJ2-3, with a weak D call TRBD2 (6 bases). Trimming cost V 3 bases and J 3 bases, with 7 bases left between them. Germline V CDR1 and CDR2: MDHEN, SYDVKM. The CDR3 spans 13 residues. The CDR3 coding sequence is TGTGCCAGCAGTTTTGGAGGGACAGATACGCAGTATTTT. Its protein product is CASSFGGTDTQYF.

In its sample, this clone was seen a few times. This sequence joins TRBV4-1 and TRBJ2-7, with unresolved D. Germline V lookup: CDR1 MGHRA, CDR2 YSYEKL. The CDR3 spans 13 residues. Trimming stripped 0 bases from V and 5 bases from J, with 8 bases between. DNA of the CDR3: TGCGCCAGCAGCCAAGACAGCGTCCACGAGCAGTACTTC. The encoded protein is CASSQDSVHEQYF.

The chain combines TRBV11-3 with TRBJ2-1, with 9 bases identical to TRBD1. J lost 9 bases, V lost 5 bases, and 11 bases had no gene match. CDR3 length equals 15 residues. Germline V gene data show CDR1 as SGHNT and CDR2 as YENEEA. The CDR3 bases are TGTGCCAGCAGCCTGGGACAGGGTCTAAAGGGTGAGCAGTTCTTC. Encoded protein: CASSLGQGLKGEQFF.

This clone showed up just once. DNA of the CDR3: TGCAGCGTTGAAGATTCGACAGGGGGCGCGGGCGAGCAGTACTTC. Its protein is CSVEDSTGGAGEQYF. This rearrangement joins TRBV29-1 to TRBJ2-7; 10 bases map to TRBD1. V lost 0 bases, J lost 6 bases, and 8 bases stayed unmatched. The CDR3 length is 15 residues. Germline CDR1 SQVTM, CDR2 ANQGSEA.

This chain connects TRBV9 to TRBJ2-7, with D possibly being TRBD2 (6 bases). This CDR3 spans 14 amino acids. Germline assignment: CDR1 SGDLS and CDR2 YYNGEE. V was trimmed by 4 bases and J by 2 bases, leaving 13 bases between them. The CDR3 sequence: CASSSGSKPYEQYF. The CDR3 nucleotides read TGTGCCAGCAGCAGCGGGTCTAAACCCTACGAGCAGTACTTC.

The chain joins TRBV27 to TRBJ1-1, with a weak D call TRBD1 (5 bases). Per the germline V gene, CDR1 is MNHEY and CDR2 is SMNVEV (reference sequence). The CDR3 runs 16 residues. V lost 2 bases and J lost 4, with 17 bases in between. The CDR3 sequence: CASSLLPHGGGTEAFF. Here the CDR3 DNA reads TGTGCCAGCAGTTTACTCCCCCATGGGGGAGGCACTGAAGCTTTCTTT.